The subject of this entry is one T cell receptor (beta chain). The antigen is unknown. This entry belongs to a study of T cells expressing NK-cell markers. Study-level background: The sequencing cohort of eight donors included seven HCMV-seropositive individuals and one seronegative individual. Overall study results and limits: These clonotypes additionally ranked first within the CD3+CD56-NKG2C+ fraction of a few donors. As a fraction of CD8+ T cells, dominant NKG2C+ clonotypes reached about 1.0-7.5% in 5 or 6 donors.

Template switching by 5'RACE with UMIs generated the TCR beta cDNA. TCRdb re-called the 5' RACE reads, yielding one record per CDR3 amino acid sequence without DNA. The sample totals about 260,000 distinct CDR3 sequences; its top ten clones hold around 4.3%. Germline V CDR1 and CDR2: SGHTA, FQGTGA. The CDR3 sequence is 13 residues long. The origin of this receptor is a woman between 18 and 69 years old in good health. The chain has TRBV7-3 and TRBJ2-1. The sequenced sample consisted of blood T cells: a sorted CD56 or NKG2C T cell subset, CD4+ or CD8+ T cells, or bulk PBMC T cells (not recorded which). The chain's CDR3 is CTSSYNDDNEQFF.